The 32 T cell receptor beta chains in this list originate from one sample, sequenced in a study of T cell responses to AZD1222 COVID-19 vaccine. Clones were sequenced by immunoSEQ multiplex PCR, and TCRdb holds only the in-frame ones, with some missing. The data contain over 120,000 clones, 85% to 90% of them singletons. This sample comprised peripheral blood, obtained on day 0 of AZD1222 vaccination. These receptors all stem from an adult in good health.

This clone appeared a single time. The chain carries TRBV2 and TRBJ1-5; D may be TRBD1 (5 bases). Germline loops: CDR1 SNHLY, CDR2 FYNNEI. The CDR3 sequence is 15 residues long. The ends were cut back, 6 bases at V and 0 bases at J, with 12 bases in the middle. The CDR3 here is CASRVQGSSNQPQHF. Written as DNA, the CDR3 is TGTGCCAGCAGAGTCCAGGGTAGTAGCAATCAGCCCCAGCATTTT.

This chain links TRBV7-9 with TRBJ2-7; D is unresolved. The germline CDR1 and CDR2 sequences are SEHNR and FQNEAQ (reference sequence). V was shortened by 3 bases and J by 1 base, with 7 bases between the two germline ends. The CDR3 has 13 amino acids. CDR3 in amino acids: CASSFVLSYEQYF. The CDR3 DNA follows: TGTGCCAGCAGCTTTGTGCTTTCCTACGAGCAGTACTTC.

This sequence joins TRBV19 and TRBJ1-6; possibly TRBD1 for D (6 bases). V was clipped by 5 bases and J by 10 bases, with 12 bases between them. From germline, CDR1 is LNHDA and CDR2 SQIVND (reference sequence). The CDR3 has 13 amino acids. CDR3 in DNA: TGTGCCAGTAGTTTGAGGGGGAACTCACCCCTCCACTTT. It translates to CASSLRGNSPLHF.

V is TRBV6-5 and J is TRBJ2-2; 7 bases line up with TRBD1. The germline gives CDR1 MNHEY, CDR2 SVGAGI. Germline trimming cut 8 bases from V and 4 bases from J; bases unmatched to any gene: 7. This CDR3 has 14 amino acids. The CDR3 nucleotides read TGTGCCAGCGCCGGGGCAGGGGGCACCGGGGAGCTGTTTTTT. Translation gives CASAGAGGTGELFF.

This chain links TRBV1 with TRBJ1-1. TRBV1 is classified as a pseudogene. This CDR3 region has 14 residues. In nucleotides, the CDR3 is TGCACCAGCAGCCAAGAATGGGTTCAAGCATATGCTTTCTTT. As protein: CTSSQEWVQAYAFF.

The rearrangement joins TRBV6-4 to TRBJ1-4; no clear D. The CDR3 runs to 12 residues. The germline V and J ends were trimmed by 6 bases and 10 bases, with 12 bases remaining between them. CDR1 and CDR2 (germline): MRHNA, SNTAGT. Written as DNA, the CDR3 is TGTGCCAGCAGCGCCGAGGGAGGAAAACTGTTTTTT. Translating it yields CASSAEGGKLFF.

The chain carries TRBV12-5 and TRBJ1-1, with D hard to call. Germline V lookup: CDR1 LGHNT, CDR2 FRNRAP. This CDR3 is 15 amino acids long. V gave up 3 bases and J gave up 1 base, with 12 bases separating them. The CDR3 DNA reads as TGTGCTAGTGGTTTCTGGGCGTCTGGGAACACTGAAGCTTTCTTT. This gives the protein CASGFWASGNTEAFF. The whole variable domain, remainder taken from reference TRBV12-5 and TRBJ1-1, is DARVTQTPRHKVTEMGQEVTMRCQPILGHNTVFWYRQTMMQGLELLAYFRNRAPLDDSGMPKDRFSAEMPDATLATLKIQPSEPRDSAVYFCASGFWASGNTEAFFGQGTRLTVV.

The chain employs TRBV9 and TRBJ2-3; D is tentatively TRBD1 or TRBD2 (5 bases each). The CDR3 contains 17 residues. Germline assignment: CDR1 SGDLS and CDR2 YYNGEE. V was pared by 0 bases and J by 1 base, with 15 bases between. The CDR3: CASSVAGDRPGTDTQYF. As DNA, the CDR3 is TGTGCCAGCAGCGTAGCCGGGGACCGCCCCGGCACAGATACGCAGTATTTT.

V usage is TRBV10-2 and J usage is TRBJ2-5; 9 bases fit TRBD2. CDR1 WSHSY and CDR2 SAAADI come from the germline V gene. J was trimmed by 9 bases and V by 3 bases; bases with no gene match: 17. The CDR3 is 17 residues long. The CDR3 sequence is CASSDIPPSGVPRAQYF. For the CDR3, the DNA is TGCGCCAGCAGTGATATTCCCCCTAGCGGGGTACCTCGGGCCCAGTACTTC.

This sequence joins TRBV19 and TRBJ2-7; the D gene is possibly TRBD2 (5 bases). V dropped 7 bases and J dropped 7 bases, with 20 bases sitting between them. There are 14 residues in the CDR3. Per the germline V gene, CDR1 is LNHDA and CDR2 is SQIVND (reference sequence). Here the CDR3 reads CASKRDTGSWEQYF. The CDR3 DNA follows: TGTGCCAGTAAACGGGATACGGGCTCATGGGAGCAGTACTTC.

DNA for the CDR3: TGTGCCACCAGTGAAACTACCGGGACATCTGCTCCAGATACGCAGTATTTT. Its protein product is CATSETTGTSAPDTQYF. The chain couples TRBV24-1 to TRBJ2-3, with a possible D match to TRBD1 (6 bases). This CDR3 is built from 17 residues. V lost 4 bases and J lost 4, with 20 bases in between. Germline V lookup: CDR1 KGHDR, CDR2 SFDVKD.

This clone was counted a single time. The rearrangement links TRBV3-1 (or the pseudogene TRBV3-2) to TRBJ2-5; maybe TRBD2 (5 bases). Per the germline V gene, CDR1 is LGHDT and CDR2 is YNNKEL (reference sequence). The CDR3 has 17 amino acids. Trimming removed 0 bases from V and 2 bases from J, with 16 bases in between. The DNA for the CDR3 is TGTGCCAGCAGCCAAGAAAGGCCGGACTCGATACAAGAGACCCAGTACTTC. Protein sequence: CASSQERPDSIQETQYF.

The gene calls are TRBV6-5 and TRBJ2-1, with 9 bases that match TRBD2. After removal of 6 bases from V and 3 bases from J, the junction contained 6 bases not matched to a gene. This CDR3 is built from 15 residues. Germline CDR1 MNHEY, CDR2 SVGAGI. CDR3 coding DNA: TGTGCCAGCAGAAATAGCGGGAGTAGCTACAATGAGCAGTTCTTC. Translated: CASRNSGSSYNEQFF.

This chain joins TRBV27 and TRBJ1-4; TRBD1 might be the D (6 bases). The CDR3 contains 14 residues. Trimming cost V 9 bases and J 8 bases, with 19 bases left between them. Germline V gives CDR1 MNHEY, CDR2 SMNVEV (reference sequence). The CDR3 region is CASRLPGASEKLFF. The DNA of the CDR3 is TGTGCCAGTCGACTCCCAGGGGCGAGCGAAAAACTGTTTTTT.

The rearrangement uses TRBV5-4 and TRBJ2-3; D unclear. CDR3 size: 12 residues. Per germline, CDR1 SGHNT and CDR2 YYREEE (reference sequence). V was trimmed by 4 bases and J by 0 bases, leaving 3 bases between them. The CDR3 DNA follows: TGTGCCAGCAGCGGAAGCACAGATACGCAGTATTTT. Protein product: CASSGSTDTQYF. The whole variable domain, remainder taken from reference TRBV5-4 and TRBJ2-3, is ETGVTQSPTHLIKTRGQQVTLRCSSQSGHNTVSWYQQALGQGPQFIFQYYREEENGRGNFPPRFSGLQFPNYSSELNVNALELDDSALYLCASSGSTDTQYFGPGTRLTVL.

The rearrangement links TRBV15 to TRBJ2-7; D call uncertain. The CDR3 extends over 13 amino acids. Trimming removed 4 bases from V and 5 bases from J, with 12 bases in between. CDR1 LNHNV and CDR2 YYDKDF come from the germline V gene (reference sequence). The CDR3 here is CATSNLGFDEQYF. Here the CDR3 DNA reads TGTGCCACCAGCAATCTAGGTTTTGACGAGCAGTACTTC.

The chain combines TRBV19 with TRBJ2-6; the D is unclear. Between the trimmed V and J ends, which lost 3 bases and 0 bases, there was a span of 6 bases. The germline V gene encodes CDR1 LNHDA and CDR2 SQIVND (reference sequence). The CDR3 has 15 residues. In DNA, the CDR3 is TGTGCCAGTAGTATCCTGAACTCTGGGGCCAACGTCCTGACTTTC. Protein: CASSILNSGANVLTF.

The genes are TRBV5-4 and TRBJ1-1; no clear D. The CDR3 consists of 13 residues. V lost 1 base and J 5 bases, leaving 9 bases between the germline ends. The germline V gene encodes CDR1 SGHNT and CDR2 YYREEE (reference sequence). The CDR3 loop reads CASSLWGGTEAFF. The CDR3 nucleotides are TGTGCCAGCAGCTTGTGGGGAGGGACTGAAGCTTTCTTT.

The chain employs TRBV9 and TRBJ2-3; D is undetermined. The CDR3 is 12 residues long. V was clipped by 7 bases and J by 0 bases, with 6 bases between them. The germline V gene encodes CDR1 SGDLS and CDR2 YYNGEE. CDR3 protein: CASGASTDTQYF. In DNA form, the CDR3 reads TGTGCCAGCGGTGCTAGCACAGATACGCAGTATTTT.

The chain recombines TRBV6-1 with TRBJ2-5; no reliable D call. V shed 1 base and J shed 5 bases, with 11 bases lying between them. Germline values: CDR1 MNHNS, CDR2 SASEGT. This CDR3 region has 14 residues. CDR3: CASSEGKVRETQYF. For the CDR3, the DNA is TGTGCCAGCAGTGAAGGGAAGGTCAGGGAGACCCAGTACTTC.

CDR3 protein: CASSLVVGVGHNEQFF. The DNA of the CDR3 is TGTGCCAGCAGCTTGGTAGTGGGGGTTGGCCACAATGAGCAGTTCTTC. The V call is TRBV5-4, the J call TRBJ2-1; D possibly uses TRBD1 or TRBD2 (5 bases each). The germline gives CDR1 SGHNT, CDR2 YYREEE (reference sequence). The CDR3 loop spans 16 amino acids. Trimming cost V 0 bases and J 5 bases, with 15 bases left between them. Looking up the rest from reference TRBV5-4 and TRBJ2-1 gives the full variable domain: ETGVTQSPTHLIKTRGQQVTLRCSSQSGHNTVSWYQQALGQGPQFIFQYYREEENGRGNFPPRFSGLQFPNYSSELNVNALELDDSALYLCASSLVVGVGHNEQFFGPGTRLTVL.

The J gene is TRBJ1-6, the V gene TRBV14, with unresolved D. Per germline, CDR1 SGHDN and CDR2 FVKESK. This CDR3 spans 13 amino acids. With 0 bases removed from V and 6 bases from J, the gap between germline ends came to 3 bases. The CDR3 is CASSQDPNSPLHF. CDR3 nucleotides: TGTGCCAGCAGCCAAGATCCTAATTCACCCCTCCACTTT. The full variable domain, with the rest looked up from reference TRBV14 and TRBJ1-6, is EAGVTQFPSHSVIEKGQTVTLRCDPISGHDNLYWYRRVMGKEIKFLLHFVKESKQDESGMPNNRFLAERTGGTYSTLKVQPAELEDSGVYFCASSQDPNSPLHFGNGTRLTVT.

The chain uses TRBV6-5 and TRBJ2-7, with TRBD1 as a possible D gene (6 bases). Germline CDR1 and CDR2: MNHEY and SVGAGI. The CDR3 spans 15 residues. The V end was cut by 7 bases, the J end by 1 base, with 17 bases between. In DNA form, the CDR3 reads TGTGCCAGCACGGGATTGGGAAGGGGGTCCTACGAGCAGTACTTC. Translated: CASTGLGRGSYEQYF.

The CDR3 nucleotides are TGTGCCAGCAGGCTATCTAGCGGGGGGGCGGCCGGGGAGCTGTTTTTT. This codes for CASRLSSGGAAGELFF. The chain is built from TRBV2 and TRBJ2-2; 12 nucleotides agree with TRBD2. This CDR3 has 16 residues. Germline V lookup: CDR1 SNHLY, CDR2 FYNNEI. After removal of 6 bases from V and 6 bases from J, the junction contained 8 bases not matched to a gene.

The chain carries TRBV2 and TRBJ1-1, with 9 positions matching TRBD1. J gave up 1 base and V 5 bases, and 2 bases lay outside the gene matches. The CDR3 length is 14 residues. CDR1 is SNHLY and CDR2 is FYNNEI in the germline V gene. This CDR3 is CASSRQGGNTEAFF. The CDR3 DNA is TGTGCCAGCAGTCGACAGGGGGGGAACACTGAAGCTTTCTTT.

This clone showed up just once. The rearrangement links TRBV19 to TRBJ1-4; no firm D call. CDR1 is LNHDA and CDR2 is SQIVND in the germline V gene (reference sequence). This CDR3 contains 13 residues. V was pared by 2 bases and J by 7 bases, with 8 bases between. The CDR3 is CASSIRVREKLFF. The DNA of the CDR3 is TGTGCCAGTAGTATACGGGTGCGTGAAAAACTGTTTTTT.

This clone occurred a few times. This rearrangement joins TRBV30 to TRBJ2-7; D gene ambiguous. Per the germline V gene, CDR1 is GTSNPN and CDR2 is SVGIG (reference sequence). Trimming left V 5 bases short and J 2 bases short, with 16 bases between. This CDR3 is built from 14 residues. The CDR3 DNA reads TGTGCCTGGCTCCGCGGAGAACTACCCTACGAGCAGTACTTC. Amino acids: CAWLRGELPYEQYF.

The CDR3 region is CASISNAEAFF. The CDR3 DNA follows: TGTGCCAGCATTTCCAATGCTGAAGCTTTCTTT. This chain joins TRBV28 and TRBJ1-1, with D hard to call. The CDR3 runs to 11 residues. CDR1 MDHEN and CDR2 SYDVKM come from the germline V gene. Trimming pared 7 bases from V and 6 bases from J, leaving 9 bases between.

In the case of this clone: Because the CDR3 is missing its conserved closing phenylalanine or tryptophan, this is likely a read error. No DNA is shown, since the ends of the CDR3 on it are uncertain; the CDR3 is the one TCRdb lists. This rearrangement joins TRBV19 to TRBJ1-1. Both ends counted, the CDR3 spans 9 residues. Germline CDR1 reads LNHDA; CDR2 reads SQIVND (reference sequence). The CDR3: CASIIGGAE.

The CDR3 loop reads CASSQDTPQKKRVGGLYGYTF. The CDR3 DNA sequence: TGCGCCAGCAGCCAAGATACCCCTCAGAAAAAGAGGGTAGGAGGGTTATATGGCTACACCTTC. The genes are TRBV4-1 and TRBJ1-2; D remains unclear. CDR1 and CDR2 from the germline V gene are MGHRA and YSYEKL. The V end was cut by 0 bases, the J end by 5 bases, with 31 bases between. The CDR3 loop spans 21 amino acids.

The chain uses TRBV7-9 and TRBJ2-6, with D possibly TRBD1 on 5 matching bases. The CDR3 sequence is 17 residues long. V gave up 4 bases and J gave up 2 bases, with 15 bases separating them. Germline V gene data show CDR1 as SEHNR and CDR2 as FQNEAQ (reference sequence). DNA of the CDR3: TGTGCCAGCAGCTCACAGGTCCGGTCTGCTGGGGCCAACGTCCTGACTTTC. This sequence encodes CASSSQVRSAGANVLTF.

The chain carries TRBV24-1 and TRBJ2-2, with 8 bases lining up with TRBD2. Trimming at V came to 8 bases and at J to 4 bases, leaving 11 bases not matched to a gene. Germline V gives CDR1 KGHDR, CDR2 SFDVKD. CDR3 length: 16 residues. The CDR3 nucleotides are TGTGCCACCATGGGGGGTGGTCTAGCGGGCACCGGGGAGCTGTTTTTT. Translation: CATMGGGLAGTGELFF.